This T cell receptor (beta chain) came from a study of OX40 agonist ivuxolimab in advanced cancers. This table comes from immunoSEQ multiplex PCR, and its TCRdb copy is limited to in-frame clones, with some not included. The sample lists 70,000 or so clones; approximately 90% were seen once. There are 13 residues in the CDR3. V dropped 3 bases and J dropped 5 bases, with 10 bases sitting between them. Germline values: CDR1 KGHSH, CDR2 LQKENI. The starting material was CD4+ or CD8+ T cells sorted from blood, obtained in a trial of the OX40 agonist ivuxolimab. The chain couples TRBV18 to TRBJ2-5, with D unresolved. The clonotype originates from an adult with an advanced solid tumor such as melanoma, head and neck, liver or kidney cancer. For the CDR3, the DNA is TGTGCCAGCTCACCCATGATGGCGGAGACCCAGTACTTC. This sequence encodes CASSPMMAETQYF. Full variable domain (missing parts from reference TRBV18 and TRBJ2-5): NAGVMQNPRHLVRRRGQEARLRCSPMKGHSHVYWYRQLPEEGLKFMVYLQKENIIDESGMPKERFSAEFPKEGPSILRIQQVVRGDSAAYFCASSPMMAETQYFGPGTRLLVL.